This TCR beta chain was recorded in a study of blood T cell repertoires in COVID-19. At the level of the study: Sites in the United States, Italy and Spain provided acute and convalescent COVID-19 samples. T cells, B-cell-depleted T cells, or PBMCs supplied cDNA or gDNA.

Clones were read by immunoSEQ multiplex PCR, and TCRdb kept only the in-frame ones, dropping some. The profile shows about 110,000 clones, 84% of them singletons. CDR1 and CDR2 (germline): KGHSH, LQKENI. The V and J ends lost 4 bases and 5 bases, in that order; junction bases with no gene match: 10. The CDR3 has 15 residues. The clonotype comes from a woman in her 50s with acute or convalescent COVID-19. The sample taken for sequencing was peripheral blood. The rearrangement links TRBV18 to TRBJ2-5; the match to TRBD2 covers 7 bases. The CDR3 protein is CASSLNSQGGETQYF. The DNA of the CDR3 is TGTGCCAGCTCACTAAACTCGCAGGGAGGGGAGACCCAGTACTTC.